This is a list of T cell receptor beta chains from one sample in a study of cytotoxic CD8 clonotypes in ibrutinib-treated CLL. Clones were read by immunoSEQ multiplex PCR, and TCRdb kept only the in-frame ones, dropping some. The sample contains approximately 330,000 clones, 70% to 80% of which appear only once. This sample comprised PBMCs, obtained before ibrutinib treatment. The receptor set was obtained from a human donor with chronic lymphocytic leukemia. Both conserved end residues are part of each CDR3. A D gene is named only where the DNA matches it firmly. Where a row states a size, it is once, few, many or the class of an expanded clone; other rows omit it.

clone_size: NA; j_call: TRBJ2-1; v_call: TRBV7-3; d_call: NA; cdr3_nt: TGTGCCAGCAGCTTAGAAGGGGGAGGCTACAATGAGCAGTTCTTC; cdr3_aa: CASSLEGGGYNEQFF
clone_size: once; j_call: TRBJ2-1; v_call: TRBV27; d_call: TRBD2; cdr3_nt: TGTGCCAGCAGTCCCAATCGCGGGACTAGCGGGGCACGCAGCTCCTACAATGAGCAGTTCTTC; cdr3_aa: CASSPNRGTSGARSSYNEQFF
clone_size: NA; j_call: TRBJ1-1; v_call: TRBV28; d_call: NA; cdr3_nt: TGTGCCAGCAGTTTAAAAGACAGGTATATTAACACTGAAGCTTTCTTT; cdr3_aa: CASSLKDRYINTEAFF
clone_size: once; j_call: TRBJ1-1; v_call: TRBV5-1; d_call: TRBD1; cdr3_nt: TGCGCCAGCACCCTGACAGGGATCGACACTGAAGCTTTCTTT; cdr3_aa: CASTLTGIDTEAFF
clone_size: NA; j_call: TRBJ2-3; v_call: TRBV25-1; d_call: NA; cdr3_nt: TGTGCCAGCAGTGAATGGGGGGCTAGCACAGATACGCAGTATTTT; cdr3_aa: CASSEWGASTDTQYF
clone_size: NA; j_call: TRBJ1-3; v_call: TRBV25-1; d_call: NA; cdr3_nt: TGTGCCAGCGTCAGGGGTGACACCATATATTTT; cdr3_aa: CASVRGDTIYF
clone_size: once; j_call: TRBJ2-7; v_call: TRBV4-2; d_call: TRBD1; cdr3_nt: TGTGCCAGCAGCCGAGAGGACCTCCGACAGGGGAGATACGAGCAGTACTTC; cdr3_aa: CASSREDLRQGRYEQYF
clone_size: NA; j_call: TRBJ1-5; v_call: TRBV30; d_call: NA; cdr3_nt: TGTGCCTGGGGAGGGGCCGCGAGAAATCAGCCCCAGCATTTT; cdr3_aa: CAWGGAARNQPQHF
clone_size: NA; j_call: TRBJ1-2; v_call: TRBV9; d_call: TRBD1; cdr3_nt: TGTGCCAGCAGCCCAGAGGACAGGGTATACTATGGCTACACCTTC; cdr3_aa: CASSPEDRVYYGYTF
clone_size: NA; j_call: TRBJ2-7; v_call: TRBV27; d_call: NA; cdr3_nt: TGTGCCAGCAGCCCCTTCGGGGCGTACGAGCAGTACTTC; cdr3_aa: CASSPFGAYEQYF
clone_size: NA; j_call: TRBJ2-5; v_call: TRBV19; d_call: NA; cdr3_nt: TGTGCCAGTAGTTCCGCTTCGAGGTCTCAAGAGACCCAGTACTTC; cdr3_aa: CASSSASRSQETQYF
clone_size: NA; j_call: TRBJ2-1; v_call: TRBV7-2; d_call: TRBD2; cdr3_nt: TGTGCCAGCAGCTTTTTACCGACTAGCGGGAGTTTTCATGGTGAGCAGTTCTTC; cdr3_aa: CASSFLPTSGSFHGEQFF
clone_size: few; j_call: TRBJ2-2; v_call: TRBV19; d_call: NA; cdr3_nt: TGTGCCAGTAGTATTCAGTCGAACACCGGGGAGCTGTTTTTT; cdr3_aa: CASSIQSNTGELFF
clone_size: NA; j_call: TRBJ2-1; v_call: TRBV9; d_call: TRBD2; cdr3_nt: TGTGCCAGCAGCGTAGGGGTCGGGACTAGCGGGAGTCATTCCTACAATGAGCAGTTCTTC; cdr3_aa: CASSVGVGTSGSHSYNEQFF
clone_size: NA; j_call: TRBJ2-2; v_call: TRBV5-1; d_call: TRBD2; cdr3_nt: TGCGCCAGCAGCTCACTAGCGGGACCGAACACCGGGGAGCTGTTTTTT; cdr3_aa: CASSSLAGPNTGELFF
clone_size: NA; j_call: TRBJ1-2; v_call: TRBV19; d_call: NA; cdr3_nt: TGTGCCAGTAACCAGAACTCGGGCCGTGGCTACACCTTC; cdr3_aa: CASNQNSGRGYTF
clone_size: NA; j_call: TRBJ1-1; v_call: TRBV15; d_call: TRBD1; cdr3_nt: TGTGCCACTGGACAGGGGGTTATGAACACTGAAGCTTTCTTT; cdr3_aa: CATGQGVMNTEAFF
clone_size: NA; j_call: TRBJ1-2; v_call: TRBV5-4; d_call: NA; cdr3_nt: TGTGCCAGCAGCTTGGACAGGGCAATAAACTATGGCTACACCTTC; cdr3_aa: CASSLDRAINYGYTF
clone_size: NA; j_call: TRBJ1-3; v_call: TRBV7-8; d_call: NA; cdr3_nt: TGTGCCAGCAGCTTAACAGGGACTGGAAACACCATATATTTT; cdr3_aa: CASSLTGTGNTIYF
clone_size: NA; j_call: TRBJ1-1; v_call: TRBV6-5; d_call: NA; cdr3_nt: TGTGCCAGCAGCTACGTGTGGATGAACACTGAAGCTTTCTTT; cdr3_aa: CASSYVWMNTEAFF
clone_size: NA; j_call: TRBJ1-5; v_call: TRBV5-8; d_call: NA; cdr3_nt: TGTGCCAGCAGCTTAGCAGGGGTCACTCAGCCCCAGCATTTT; cdr3_aa: CASSLAGVTQPQHF
clone_size: NA; j_call: TRBJ2-6; v_call: TRBV28; d_call: TRBD2; cdr3_nt: TGTGCCAGCAGCCGCCCCCTACTAGCGGGAGGAAACTCTGGGGCCAACGTCCTGACTTTC; cdr3_aa: CASSRPLLAGGNSGANVLTF
clone_size: NA; j_call: TRBJ1-2; v_call: TRBV5-1; d_call: TRBD1; cdr3_nt: TGCGCCAGCAGTTTCGGACAGGCTTTTGTCGACTATGGCTACACCTTC; cdr3_aa: CASSFGQAFVDYGYTF
clone_size: NA; j_call: TRBJ2-7; v_call: TRBV10-3; d_call: TRBD1; cdr3_nt: TGTGCCATCAGTGATGGACAGGGGGCTACGTCCTACGAGCAGTACTTC; cdr3_aa: CAISDGQGATSYEQYF
clone_size: NA; j_call: TRBJ2-5; v_call: TRBV5-1; d_call: TRBD2; cdr3_nt: TGCGCCAGCAGCCTGCTAGCGGGACGGACACAAGAGACCCAGTACTTC; cdr3_aa: CASSLLAGRTQETQYF
clone_size: NA; j_call: TRBJ2-7; v_call: TRBV18; d_call: TRBD1; cdr3_nt: TGTGCCAGTTCGGGGACAGGGGGAAGGTACGAGCAGTACTTC; cdr3_aa: CASSGTGGRYEQYF
clone_size: NA; j_call: TRBJ1-2; v_call: TRBV7-2; d_call: NA; cdr3_nt: TGTGCCAGCAGGTTTACAGGGTCCGATGGCTACACCTTC; cdr3_aa: CASRFTGSDGYTF
clone_size: NA; j_call: TRBJ2-3; v_call: TRBV30; d_call: TRBD2; cdr3_nt: TGTGCCTGGAGTAGGACTAGCGGGACCTATAGCACAGATACGCAGTATTTT; cdr3_aa: CAWSRTSGTYSTDTQYF
clone_size: few; j_call: TRBJ2-1; v_call: TRBV13; d_call: TRBD2; cdr3_nt: TGTGCCAGCAGCTCCCGAGGTTTAGCGGGAGAGTCGAATGAGCAGTTCTTC; cdr3_aa: CASSSRGLAGESNEQFF
clone_size: NA; j_call: TRBJ1-5; v_call: TRBV9; d_call: NA; cdr3_nt: TGTGCCAGCAGCGCTATTAATGGGCTTCAGCCCCAGCATTTT; cdr3_aa: CASSAINGLQPQHF
clone_size: NA; j_call: TRBJ1-5; v_call: TRBV28; d_call: TRBD1; cdr3_nt: TGTGCCAGCACCAGACAGGGTTTAAATCAGCCCCAGCATTTT; cdr3_aa: CASTRQGLNQPQHF
clone_size: NA; j_call: TRBJ1-5; v_call: TRBV27; d_call: NA; cdr3_nt: TGTGCCAGCAGTTCGACAGGAACGGCCTATCAGCCCCAGCATTTT; cdr3_aa: CASSSTGTAYQPQHF
clone_size: NA; j_call: TRBJ1-5; v_call: TRBV10-3; d_call: NA; cdr3_nt: TGTGCCATCAGCGACTCTGGGGGGGCGCGTGGCAATCAGCCCCAGCATTTT; cdr3_aa: CAISDSGGARGNQPQHF
clone_size: NA; j_call: TRBJ2-1; v_call: TRBV28; d_call: NA; cdr3_nt: TGTGCCAGCAGTTTAGGGCTGGCCTACAATGAGCAGTTCTTC; cdr3_aa: CASSLGLAYNEQFF
clone_size: NA; j_call: TRBJ2-2; v_call: TRBV4-1; d_call: NA; cdr3_nt: TGCGCCAGCAGCCAAGTTATCACCCGGAACACCGGGGAGCTGTTTTTT; cdr3_aa: CASSQVITRNTGELFF
clone_size: NA; j_call: TRBJ2-2; v_call: TRBV9; d_call: NA; cdr3_nt: TGTGCCAGCAGCCCGAGAGGATGGGCCGGGGAGCTGTTTTTT; cdr3_aa: CASSPRGWAGELFF
clone_size: NA; j_call: TRBJ2-1; v_call: TRBV19; d_call: NA; cdr3_nt: TGTGCCAGTAGTAAATTAGCAGTCAATGAGCAGTTCTTC; cdr3_aa: CASSKLAVNEQFF
clone_size: NA; j_call: TRBJ2-3; v_call: TRBV7-8; d_call: TRBD1; cdr3_nt: TGTGCCAGCAGCTTCTCCGGGACAGGGTCAGATACGCAGTATTTT; cdr3_aa: CASSFSGTGSDTQYF
clone_size: NA; j_call: TRBJ2-1; v_call: TRBV6-5; d_call: NA; cdr3_nt: TGTGCCAGCAGTTACGCCAGGGTGAATGAGCAGTTCTTC; cdr3_aa: CASSYARVNEQFF
clone_size: once; j_call: TRBJ2-5; v_call: TRBV5-1; d_call: NA; cdr3_nt: TGCGCCAGCAGCTTGGATGGACGCGGGTTCAATCCGTCCCAGTACTTC; cdr3_aa: CASSLDGRGFNPSQYF
clone_size: once; j_call: TRBJ1-1; v_call: TRBV19; d_call: NA; cdr3_nt: TGTGCCAGTAGTTCGTGGTCGGGGTCTGAAGCTTTCTTT; cdr3_aa: CASSSWSGSEAFF
clone_size: NA; j_call: TRBJ2-3; v_call: TRBV2; d_call: NA; cdr3_nt: TGTGCCAGCAGTGAGTTTGGGCTAGACACAGATACGCAGTATTTT; cdr3_aa: CASSEFGLDTDTQYF
clone_size: NA; j_call: TRBJ2-1; v_call: TRBV5-1; d_call: NA; cdr3_nt: TGCGCCAGCAGCTTGGCCGACGGACTCGGATACAATGAGCAGTTCTTC; cdr3_aa: CASSLADGLGYNEQFF
clone_size: NA; j_call: TRBJ2-3; v_call: TRBV4-3; d_call: NA; cdr3_nt: TGCGCCAGCAGCCACGAGGGGCGGGATACGCAGTATTTT; cdr3_aa: CASSHEGRDTQYF
clone_size: NA; j_call: TRBJ2-2; v_call: TRBV9; d_call: NA; cdr3_nt: TGTGCCAGCAGCGCGTGGGCCACCGGGGAGCTGTTTTTT; cdr3_aa: CASSAWATGELFF